One and the same sample provided the 8 T cell receptor beta chains below, sequenced in a study of blood T cell repertoires in COVID-19. Libraries were prepared by immunoSEQ multiplex PCR; TCRdb keeps only in-frame clonotypes and omits some of them. This sample carries some 170,000 clones, about 81% of them seen once, and the ten largest clones take roughly 9%. Sequencing used peripheral blood. The receptors stem from a woman aged 70-85 years with acute or convalescent COVID-19.

This chain links TRBV4-1 with TRBJ1-6; possibly TRBD1 for D (5 bases). The CDR3 length is 15 residues. Germline-derived CDR1 and CDR2 are MGHRA and YSYEKL. V lost 3 bases, J lost 5 bases, and 11 bases lay in between. Written as DNA, the CDR3 is TGCGCCAGCAGCCATGTAGACAGAAATAATTCACCCCTCCACTTT. Protein sequence: CASSHVDRNNSPLHF.

This chain uses TRBV7-2 with TRBJ2-1; TRBD2 matches 10 bases. CDR1 and CDR2 from the germline V gene are SGHTA and FQGNSA. V was clipped by 4 bases and J by 15 bases; unmatched bases: 12. CDR3 size: 14 residues. This CDR3 is CASSSSGRALGSFF. Written as DNA, the CDR3 is TGTGCCAGCAGCTCAAGCGGGAGGGCCCTAGGGTCGTTCTTC.

This clone occurred once. This chain uses TRBV19 with TRBJ1-5, with D uncertain. Germline V gene lookup returns CDR1 LNHDA and CDR2 SQIVND (reference sequence). The CDR3 runs to 14 residues. The V end lost 5 bases, the J end lost 1 base, and 9 bases lay between the germline ends. DNA of the CDR3: TGTGCCAGTAGTCTGAGGCAGAGCAATCAGCCCCAGCATTTT. This gives the protein CASSLRQSNQPQHF. Combining the CDR3 with reference TRBV19 and TRBJ1-5 gives the whole variable domain DGGITQSPKYLFRKEGQNVTLSCEQNLNHDAMYWYRQDPGQGLRLIYYSQIVNDFQKGDIAEGYSVSREKKESFPLTVTSAQKNPTAFYLCASSLRQSNQPQHFGDGTRLSIL.

The CDR3 DNA is TGTGCCAGCAGCTTGGGGACTAGCGGGAATCGGGAGACCCAGTACTTC. It encodes CASSLGTSGNRETQYF. The chain uses TRBV5-6 and TRBJ2-5; 12 bases agree with TRBD2. The CDR3 extends over 16 amino acids. CDR1 SGHDT and CDR2 YYEEEE come from the germline V gene. The J segment lost 5 bases and the V segment lost 0 bases, leaving 5 bases of the junction unmatched.

V usage is TRBV7-6 and J usage is TRBJ2-3; tentatively, D is TRBD1 (5 bases). Germline loops: CDR1 SGHVS, CDR2 FNYEAQ. Trimming cost V 1 base and J 5 bases, with 10 bases left between them. CDR3 length: 14 amino acids. Here the CDR3 DNA reads TGTGCCAGCAGCTTAGTTGACAGAAGAGATACGCAGTATTTT. Protein: CASSLVDRRDTQYF.

This clone was found a few times. The V call is TRBV30, the J call TRBJ1-3; 9 nucleotides match TRBD1. Germline V gene lookup returns CDR1 GTSNPN and CDR2 SVGIG (reference sequence). The CDR3 extends over 13 amino acids. CDR3 nucleotide sequence: TGTGCGACGGACAGGGGCTCTGGAAACACCATATATTTT. Residues: CATDRGSGNTIYF. Full variable domain (remainder filled in from reference TRBV30 and TRBJ1-3): SQTIHQWPATLVQPVGSPLSLECTVEGTSNPNLYWYRQAAGRGLQLLFYSVGIGQISSEVPQNLSASRPQDRQFILSSKKLLLSDSGFYLCATDRGSGNTIYFGEGSWLTVV.

This rearrangement joins TRBV29-1 to TRBJ1-1; 9 bases are shared with TRBD1. V lost 1 base and J lost 5; bases outside the gene matches: 2. Germline V gives CDR1 SQVTM, CDR2 ANQGSEA. There are 13 residues in the CDR3. The CDR3 region is CSVEGQGGTEAFF. The CDR3 DNA reads TGCAGCGTTGAAGGACAGGGGGGGACTGAAGCTTTCTTT.

The chain has TRBV6-1 and TRBJ1-6; 7 nucleotides align to TRBD1. Germline CDR1 is MNHNS and CDR2 is SASEGT. Losses at the gene ends were 3 bases for V and 8 bases for J; bases not matched to a gene: 4. The CDR3 is made up of 14 amino acids. The CDR3 sequence: CASSERQGYSPLHF. CDR3 DNA sequence: TGTGCCAGCAGTGAGAGACAGGGCTATTCACCCCTCCACTTT.